The table lists the clone carrying this T cell receptor beta chain with many counts. Its antigen is currently unknown. Amplification of TCR alpha and beta CDR3 regions from RNA used iRepertoire nested multiplex PCR. Each CDR3 protein is one row after TCRdb ran MiXCR on the multiplex PCR reads. The sample carries 110,000 or so distinct CDR3 sequences, under 30% recorded once. The data derive from a study of glioma-infiltrating T cells. Points from the study as a whole: Above-expected tissue-blood divergence occurred in all gliomas, most in low-grade ones. Only very few CDR3 sequences appeared in both tissue and blood.

Sequencing was done on a sample of glioma tissue, nonneoplastic brain tissue, or PBMCs (not recorded which). This receptor was identified in a human donor with low-grade glioma or glioblastoma, undergoing nonglioma brain surgery, or in good health (not recorded which).

Written as DNA, the CDR3 is TGTGCCATCAGTACCGGGACAGGGGGCTACGAGCAGTACTTC. Translating it yields CAISTGTGGYEQYF. V usage is TRBV10-3 and J usage is TRBJ2-7; TRBD1 matches 11 bases. The CDR3 is 14 amino acids. Germline CDR1 and CDR2: ENHRY and SYGVKD. V lost 5 bases to trimming and J lost 3 bases; unmatched junction nucleotides: 3.